This T cell receptor (beta chain) was sequenced in a study of CD8 T cells in Susac syndrome. Through negative isolation, CD4+ and CD8+ T cells were obtained, while TEMRA cells were enriched using FACS. cDNA came from approximately 0.5 to 1 ug RNA primed by random hexamers. The TCR beta CDR3 was amplified by immunoSEQ multiplex PCR across 54 Vbeta, 13 Jbeta. TCRdb independently ran MiXCR on the immunoSEQ multiplex PCR reads; one entry per CDR3 protein. The sample includes more than 200,000 distinct CDR3 sequences, about 95% of them seen just once. From germline, CDR1 is LNHNV and CDR2 YYDKDF (reference sequence). V lost 5 bases to trimming and J lost 8 bases, with 18 bases between them. The length of the CDR3 is 14 residues.

The origin of this receptor is a human donor with Susac syndrome. This chain connects TRBV15 to TRBJ1-2, with a tentative D call TRBD1 (5 bases). Sequencing input: CD4+ T cells from PBMCs. CDR3 loop: CATSSSGTSSGYTF. Here the CDR3 DNA reads TGTGCCACCAGCTCCTCTGGGACCTCCTCCGGCTACACCTTC.